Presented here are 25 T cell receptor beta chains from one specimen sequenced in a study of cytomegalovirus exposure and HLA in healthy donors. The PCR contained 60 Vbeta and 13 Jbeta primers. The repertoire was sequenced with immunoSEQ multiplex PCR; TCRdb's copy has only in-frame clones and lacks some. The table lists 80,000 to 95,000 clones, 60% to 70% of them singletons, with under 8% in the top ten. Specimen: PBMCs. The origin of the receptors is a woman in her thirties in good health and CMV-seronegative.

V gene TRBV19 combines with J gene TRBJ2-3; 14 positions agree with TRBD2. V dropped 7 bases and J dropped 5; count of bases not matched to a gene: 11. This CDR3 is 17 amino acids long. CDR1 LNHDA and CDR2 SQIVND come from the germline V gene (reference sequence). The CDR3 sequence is CASTAPGLAGVLDTQYF. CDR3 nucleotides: TGTGCCAGTACCGCGCCGGGACTAGCGGGAGTTTTAGATACGCAGTATTTT. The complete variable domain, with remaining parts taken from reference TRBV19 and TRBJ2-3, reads DGGITQSPKYLFRKEGQNVTLSCEQNLNHDAMYWYRQDPGQGLRLIYYSQIVNDFQKGDIAEGYSVSREKKESFPLTVTSAQKNPTAFYLCASTAPGLAGVLDTQYFGPGTRLTVL.

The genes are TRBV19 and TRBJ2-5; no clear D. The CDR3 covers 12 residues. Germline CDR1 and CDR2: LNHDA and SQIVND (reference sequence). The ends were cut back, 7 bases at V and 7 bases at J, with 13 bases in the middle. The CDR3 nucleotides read TGTGCCAGTAATGGCCTACGAGGGACCCAGTACTTC. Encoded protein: CASNGLRGTQYF.

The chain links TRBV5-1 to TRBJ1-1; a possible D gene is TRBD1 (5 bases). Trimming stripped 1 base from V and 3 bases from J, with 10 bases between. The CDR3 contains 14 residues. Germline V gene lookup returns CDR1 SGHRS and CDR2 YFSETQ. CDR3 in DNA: TGCGCCAGCAGCTTGTTGGGGCGCGACACTGAAGCTTTCTTT. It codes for CASSLLGRDTEAFF.

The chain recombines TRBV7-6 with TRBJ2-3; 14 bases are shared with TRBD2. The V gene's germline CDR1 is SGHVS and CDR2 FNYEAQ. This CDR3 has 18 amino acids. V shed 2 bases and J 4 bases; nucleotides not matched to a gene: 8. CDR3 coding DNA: TGTGCCAGCAGCTTAAAGACTAGCGGGGGGGCCGTTCCAGATACGCAGTATTTT. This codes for CASSLKTSGGAVPDTQYF.

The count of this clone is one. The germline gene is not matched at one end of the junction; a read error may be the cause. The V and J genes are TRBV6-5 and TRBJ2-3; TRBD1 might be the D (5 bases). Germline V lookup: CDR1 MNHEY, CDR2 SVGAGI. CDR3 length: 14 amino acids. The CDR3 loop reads CAGSLGAETDTQYF. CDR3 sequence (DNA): TGTGCCGGCAGTTTAGGGGCTGAAACAGATACGCAGTATTTT.

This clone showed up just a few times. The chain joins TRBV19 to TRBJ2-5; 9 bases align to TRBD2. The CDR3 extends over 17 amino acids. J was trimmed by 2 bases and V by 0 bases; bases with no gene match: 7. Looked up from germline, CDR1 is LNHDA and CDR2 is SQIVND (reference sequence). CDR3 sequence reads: CASSIDRRGGIQETQYF. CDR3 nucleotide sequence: TGTGCCAGTAGTATAGATCGGCGGGGGGGGATACAAGAGACCCAGTACTTC.

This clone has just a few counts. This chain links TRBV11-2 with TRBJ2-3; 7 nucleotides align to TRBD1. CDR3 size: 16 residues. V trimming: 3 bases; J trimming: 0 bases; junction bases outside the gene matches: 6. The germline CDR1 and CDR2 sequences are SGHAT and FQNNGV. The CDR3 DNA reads TGTGCCAGCAGCTTTAGGGGGCGGACTAGCACAGATACGCAGTATTTT. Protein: CASSFRGRTSTDTQYF.

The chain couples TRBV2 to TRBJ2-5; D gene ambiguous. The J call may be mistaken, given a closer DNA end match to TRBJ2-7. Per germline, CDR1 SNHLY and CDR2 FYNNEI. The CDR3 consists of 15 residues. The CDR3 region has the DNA TGTGCCAGCAGTGTTAACCCAGGATACTCCTACGAGCAGTACTTC. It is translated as CASSVNPGYSYEQYF.

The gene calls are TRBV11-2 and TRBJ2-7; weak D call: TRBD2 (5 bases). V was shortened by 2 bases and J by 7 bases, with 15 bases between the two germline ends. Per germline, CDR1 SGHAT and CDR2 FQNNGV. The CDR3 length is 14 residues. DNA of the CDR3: TGTGCCAGCAGCTTATTGTCGGGAATCGTGGAGCAGTACTTC. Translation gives CASSLLSGIVEQYF. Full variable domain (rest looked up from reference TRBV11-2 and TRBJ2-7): EAGVAQSPRYKIIEKRQSVAFWCNPISGHATLYWYQQILGQGPKLLIQFQNNGVVDDSQLPKDRFSAERLKGVDSTLKIQPAKLEDSAVYLCASSLLSGIVEQYFGPGTRLTVT.

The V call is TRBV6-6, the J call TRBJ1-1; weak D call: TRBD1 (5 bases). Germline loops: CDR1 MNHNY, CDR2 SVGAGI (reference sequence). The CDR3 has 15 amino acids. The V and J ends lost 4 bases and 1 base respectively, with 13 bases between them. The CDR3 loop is CASSLRDGGNTEAFF. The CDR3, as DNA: TGTGCCAGCAGTTTAAGGGACGGGGGGAACACTGAAGCTTTCTTT.

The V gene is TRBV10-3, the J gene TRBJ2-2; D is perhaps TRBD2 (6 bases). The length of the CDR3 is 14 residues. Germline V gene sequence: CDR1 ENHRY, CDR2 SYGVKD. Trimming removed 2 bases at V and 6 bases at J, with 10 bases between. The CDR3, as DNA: TGTGCCATCAGTGAGGAAGCGGGCCCCGGGGAGCTGTTTTTT. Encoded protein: CAISEEAGPGELFF.

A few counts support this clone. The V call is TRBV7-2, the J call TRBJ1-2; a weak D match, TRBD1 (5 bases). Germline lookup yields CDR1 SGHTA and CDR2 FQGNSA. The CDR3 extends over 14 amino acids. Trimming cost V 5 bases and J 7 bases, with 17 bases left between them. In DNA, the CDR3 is TGTGCCAGCAGCCCCTCCTCAGGGCAGCTTGGCTACACCTTC. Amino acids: CASSPSSGQLGYTF.

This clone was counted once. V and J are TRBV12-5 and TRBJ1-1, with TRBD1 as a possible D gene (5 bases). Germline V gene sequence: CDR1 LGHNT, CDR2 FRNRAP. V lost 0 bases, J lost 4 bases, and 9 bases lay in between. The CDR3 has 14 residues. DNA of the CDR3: TGTGCTAGTGGTTTGGTTGGTCAGGGCACTGAAGCTTTCTTT. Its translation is CASGLVGQGTEAFF.

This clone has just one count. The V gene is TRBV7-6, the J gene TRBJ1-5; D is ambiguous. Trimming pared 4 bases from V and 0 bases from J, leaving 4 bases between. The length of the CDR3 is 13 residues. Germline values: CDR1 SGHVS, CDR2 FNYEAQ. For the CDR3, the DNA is TGTGCCAGCAGCTCCAATAGCAATCAGCCCCAGCATTTT. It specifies CASSSNSNQPQHF. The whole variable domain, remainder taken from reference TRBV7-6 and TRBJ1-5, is GAGVSQSPRYKVTKRGQDVALRCDPISGHVSLYWYRQALGQGPEFLTYFNYEAQQDKSGLPNDRFSAERPEGSISTLTIQRTEQRDSAMYRCASSSNSNQPQHFGDGTRLSIL.

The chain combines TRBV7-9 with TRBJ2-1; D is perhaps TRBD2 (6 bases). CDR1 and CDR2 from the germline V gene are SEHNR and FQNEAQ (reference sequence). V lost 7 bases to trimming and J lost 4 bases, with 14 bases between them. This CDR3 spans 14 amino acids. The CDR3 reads CASINSGPYNEQFF. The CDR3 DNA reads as TGTGCCAGCATAAATAGCGGACCTTACAATGAGCAGTTCTTC.

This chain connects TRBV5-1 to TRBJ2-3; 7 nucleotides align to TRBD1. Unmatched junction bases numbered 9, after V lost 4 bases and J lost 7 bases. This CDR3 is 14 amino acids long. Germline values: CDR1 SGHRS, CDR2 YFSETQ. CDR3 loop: CASSGDSAQYTQYF. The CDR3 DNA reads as TGCGCCAGCAGCGGGGACAGCGCACAATATACGCAGTATTTT.

The CDR3 DNA reads TGCAGCGTTGGGTCAGGGACTGTGGGCTACACCTTC. This sequence encodes CSVGSGTVGYTF. The rearrangement joins TRBV29-1 to TRBJ1-2; the D gene is possibly TRBD1 (5 bases). CDR1 and CDR2 (germline): SQVTM, ANQGSEA. V was trimmed by 4 bases and J by 8 bases, leaving 14 bases between them. This CDR3 spans 12 amino acids.

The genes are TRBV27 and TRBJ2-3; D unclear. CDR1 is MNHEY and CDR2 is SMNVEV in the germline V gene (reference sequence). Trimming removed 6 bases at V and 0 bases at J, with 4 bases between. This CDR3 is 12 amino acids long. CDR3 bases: TGTGCCAGCAGCTTTAGCACAGATACGCAGTATTTT. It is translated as CASSFSTDTQYF.

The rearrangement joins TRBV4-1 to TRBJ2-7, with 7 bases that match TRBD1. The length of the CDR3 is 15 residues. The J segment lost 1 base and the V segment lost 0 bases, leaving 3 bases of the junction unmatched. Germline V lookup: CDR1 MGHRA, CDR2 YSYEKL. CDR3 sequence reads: CASSQEGQRSYEQYF. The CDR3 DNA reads TGCGCCAGCAGCCAAGAGGGACAGCGTTCCTACGAGCAGTACTTC.

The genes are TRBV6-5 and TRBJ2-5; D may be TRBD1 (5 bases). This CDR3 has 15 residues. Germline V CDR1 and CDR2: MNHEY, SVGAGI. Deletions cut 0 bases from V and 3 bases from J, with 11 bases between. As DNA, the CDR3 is TGTGCCAGCAGTTACTCGGAAGGGGCGGAAGAGACCCAGTACTTC. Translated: CASSYSEGAEETQYF.

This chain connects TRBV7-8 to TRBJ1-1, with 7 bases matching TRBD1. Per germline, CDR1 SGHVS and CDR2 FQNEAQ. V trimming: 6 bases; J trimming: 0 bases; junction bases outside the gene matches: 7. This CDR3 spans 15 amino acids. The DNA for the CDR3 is TGTGCCAGCAGTTCCTACGGGACAGTGAACACTGAAGCTTTCTTT. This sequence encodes CASSSYGTVNTEAFF.

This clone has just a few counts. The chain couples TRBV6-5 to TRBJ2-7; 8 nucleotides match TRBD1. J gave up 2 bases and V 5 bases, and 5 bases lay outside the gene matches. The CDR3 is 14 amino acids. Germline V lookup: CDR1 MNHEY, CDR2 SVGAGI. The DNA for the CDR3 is TGTGCCAGCAGTCCCTGGACAGGGCCCTACGAGCAGTACTTC. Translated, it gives CASSPWTGPYEQYF.

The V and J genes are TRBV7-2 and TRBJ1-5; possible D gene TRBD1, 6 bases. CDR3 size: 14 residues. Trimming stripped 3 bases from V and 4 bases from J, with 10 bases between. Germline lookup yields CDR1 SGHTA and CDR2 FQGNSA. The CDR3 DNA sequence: TGTGCCAGCAGCTTCATGGACAGAAATCAGCCCCAGCATTTT. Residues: CASSFMDRNQPQHF.

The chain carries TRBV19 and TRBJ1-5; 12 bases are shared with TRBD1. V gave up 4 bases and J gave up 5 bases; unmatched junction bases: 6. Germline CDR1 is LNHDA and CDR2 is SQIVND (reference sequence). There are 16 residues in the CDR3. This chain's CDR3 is CASSTRGTGGYQPQHF. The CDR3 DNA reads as TGTGCCAGTAGTACCCGCGGGACAGGGGGCTATCAGCCCCAGCATTTT.

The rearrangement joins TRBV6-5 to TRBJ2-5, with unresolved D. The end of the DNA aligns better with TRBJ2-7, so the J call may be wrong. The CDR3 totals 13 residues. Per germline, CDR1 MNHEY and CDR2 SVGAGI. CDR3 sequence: CASSYSTGYEQYF. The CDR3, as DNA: TGTGCCAGCAGTTACTCGACTGGGTACGAGCAGTACTTC.